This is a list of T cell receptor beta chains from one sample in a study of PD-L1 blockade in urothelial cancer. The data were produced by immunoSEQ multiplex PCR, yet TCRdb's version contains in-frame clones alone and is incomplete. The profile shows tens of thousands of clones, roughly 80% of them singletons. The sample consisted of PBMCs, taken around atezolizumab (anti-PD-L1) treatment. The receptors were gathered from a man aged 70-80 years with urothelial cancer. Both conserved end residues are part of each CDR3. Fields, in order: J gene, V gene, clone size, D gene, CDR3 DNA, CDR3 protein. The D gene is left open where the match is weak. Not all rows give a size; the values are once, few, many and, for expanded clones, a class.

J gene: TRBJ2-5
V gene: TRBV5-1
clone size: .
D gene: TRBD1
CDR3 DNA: TGCGCCAGCAGCCCAATGACAGGGCTCTTCCGGGAGACCCAGTACTTC
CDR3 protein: CASSPMTGLFRETQYF

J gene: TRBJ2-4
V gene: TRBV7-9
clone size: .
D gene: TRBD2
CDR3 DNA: TGTGCCAGCAGCTCCCAACTAGCGGGGGGGCGCAAAAACATTCAGTACTTC
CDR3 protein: CASSSQLAGGRKNIQYF

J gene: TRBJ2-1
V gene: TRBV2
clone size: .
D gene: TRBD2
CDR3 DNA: TGTGCCAGCAGCCAGAGGGCTAGCGGGATCTCCTACAATGAGCAGTTCTTC
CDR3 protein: CASSQRASGISYNEQFF

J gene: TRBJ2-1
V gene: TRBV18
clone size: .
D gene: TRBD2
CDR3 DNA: TGTGCCAGCTCACCTGGGACTAGCGGGGGTAATGAGCAGTTCTTC
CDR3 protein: CASSPGTSGGNEQFF

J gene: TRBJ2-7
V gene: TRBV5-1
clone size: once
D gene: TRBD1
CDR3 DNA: TGCGCCAGCAGCAAGACAGGGGTAGCCTACGAGCAGTACTTC
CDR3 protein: CASSKTGVAYEQYF

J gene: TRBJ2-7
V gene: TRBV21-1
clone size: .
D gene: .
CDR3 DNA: TGTGCCAGCAGCAAGGACATCTACGAGCAGTACTTC
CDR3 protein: CASSKDIYEQYF

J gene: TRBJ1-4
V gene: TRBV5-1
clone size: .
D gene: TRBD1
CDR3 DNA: TGCGCCAGCAGCTTGGGGACAGGGGCATCTAATGAAAAACTGTTTTTT
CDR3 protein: CASSLGTGASNEKLFF

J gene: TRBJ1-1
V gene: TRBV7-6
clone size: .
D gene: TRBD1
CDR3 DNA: TGTGCCAGTCGAGAGACAGGGCTCATGAACACTGAAGCTTTCTTT
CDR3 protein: CASRETGLMNTEAFF

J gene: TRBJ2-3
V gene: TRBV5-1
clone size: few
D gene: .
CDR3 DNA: TGCGCCAGCAGCTTGTGGGGACTTCCCACAGATACGCAGTATTTT
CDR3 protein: CASSLWGLPTDTQYF

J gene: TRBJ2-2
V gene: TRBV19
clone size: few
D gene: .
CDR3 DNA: TGTGCCAGTAGTAGGAGTGACACCGGGGAGCTGTTTTTT
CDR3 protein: CASSRSDTGELFF

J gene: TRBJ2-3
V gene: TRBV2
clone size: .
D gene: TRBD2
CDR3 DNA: TGTGCCAGCAGTGCTAGACTAGCGGGGACCTTCACAGATACGCAGTATTTT
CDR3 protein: CASSARLAGTFTDTQYF

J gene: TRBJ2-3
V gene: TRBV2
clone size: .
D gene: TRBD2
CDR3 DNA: TGTGCCAGCAGTCTGCTAGCGGTTGGCACAGATACGCAGTATTTT
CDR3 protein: CASSLLAVGTDTQYF

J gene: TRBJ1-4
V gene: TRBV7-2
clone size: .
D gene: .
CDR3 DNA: TGTGCCAGCAGCCCGAAGAGGGCGACTAATGAAAAACTGTTTTTT
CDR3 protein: CASSPKRATNEKLFF

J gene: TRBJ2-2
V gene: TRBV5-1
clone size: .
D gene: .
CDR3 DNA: TGCGCCAGCACCCGGGAGAACACCGGGGAGCTGTTTTTT
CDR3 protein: CASTRENTGELFF

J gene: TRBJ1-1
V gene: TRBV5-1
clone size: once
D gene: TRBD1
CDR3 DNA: TGCGCCAGCAGCATTCGGACAGGGGGACTTAAGAACACTGAAGCTTTCTTT
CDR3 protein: CASSIRTGGLKNTEAFF

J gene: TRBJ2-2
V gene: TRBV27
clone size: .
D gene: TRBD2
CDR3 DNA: TGTGCCAGCAGTTCTAGCGGGGGGGCGAACACCGGGGAGCTGTTTTTT
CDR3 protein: CASSSSGGANTGELFF

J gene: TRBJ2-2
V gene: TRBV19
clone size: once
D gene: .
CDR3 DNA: TGTGCCACCCGCGCGAACACCGGGGAGCTGTTTTTT
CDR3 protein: CATRANTGELFF

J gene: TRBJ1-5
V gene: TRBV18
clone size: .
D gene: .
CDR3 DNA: TGTGCCAGCGGCGGGGGTGAAGGGCAGCCCCAGCATTTT
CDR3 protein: CASGGGEGQPQHF

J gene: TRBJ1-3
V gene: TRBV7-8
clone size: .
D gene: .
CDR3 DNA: TGTGCCAGCAGCGAAAAAGAGTACTCTGGAAACACCATATATTTT
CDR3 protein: CASSEKEYSGNTIYF

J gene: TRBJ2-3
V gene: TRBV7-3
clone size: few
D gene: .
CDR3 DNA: TGTGCCAGCAGCTTAACCCGCGATGGCACAGATACGCAGTATTTT
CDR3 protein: CASSLTRDGTDTQYF

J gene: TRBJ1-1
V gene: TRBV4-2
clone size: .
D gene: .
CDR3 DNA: TGTGCCAGCAGCCAAGAGATAGGGGACACTGAAGCTTTCTTT
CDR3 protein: CASSQEIGDTEAFF

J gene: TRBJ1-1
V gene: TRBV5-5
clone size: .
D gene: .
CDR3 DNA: TGTGCCAGCACCCTACTGGCGGATAACACTGAAGCTTTCTTT
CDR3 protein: CASTLLADNTEAFF

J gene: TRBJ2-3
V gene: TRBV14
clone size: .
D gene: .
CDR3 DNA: TGTGCCAGCAGTCTCGGTCCAACAGATACGCAGTATTTT
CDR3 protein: CASSLGPTDTQYF